This T cell receptor beta chain stems from a study of blood T cells in healthy people across ages (dated by TCRdb to between 2015 and 2017). The study in broad terms: In model experiments, roughly one uniquely barcoded TCR beta cDNA molecule per two T cells was captured by template switching. Using deep sequencing normalized with unique cDNA molecular identifiers, the study measured how TCR beta repertoire diversity changes with age. Four age groups were formed from the donors: young (average about 16 years), middle-aged (just under 40), aged (62) and long-lived (approximately 78). To avoid experimental bias, donors of different ages were spread randomly across the sequencing lanes. For two donors (one aged 18 to 29 and one aged 80 or older), the study analyzed two additional independent replicas of 1 million unique cDNA reads from the same blood draw. General findings and caveats noted by the study authors: The long-lived group showed more naive CD4+ T cells, fewer expanded clones and increased TCR diversity than the aged group, suggesting age selection. As age increased, observed TCR beta diversity per million T cells dropped in a roughly linear way, and a significant reduction was already evident by age 40. The percentage of naive T cells measured by flow cytometry correlated strongly with observed TCR beta diversity. Because the CMV infection status of the donors was unknown, age-related changes in expanded clonotypes may potentially have been confounded. Estimates of total diversity based on one million sequenced T cells were considered lower bounds and underestimates. Because profiling used bulk unsorted PBMCs, naive and antigen-experienced compartments could not be compared conclusively.

Regarding this clonotype: Its antigen target is currently unknown. Base-call qualities are not available, and no considerably larger clone is one nucleotide away.

The roughly 39 donors, aged roughly 6 to 95 years, were systemically healthy Caucasian individuals from Russia. Around 9.9 milliliters of peripheral blood were collected from each donor into EDTA-treated Vacutainer tubes. Ficoll-Paque density-gradient centrifugation was used to isolate PBMCs, with at least 7 million obtained per sample. Trizol reagent was used to extract total RNA from the PBMCs, yielding at least 5.5 micrograms per sample. The percentages of naive CD45RAhigh/CD27high T cells were determined by flow cytometry on a PBMC aliquot from every donor. Spanning cysteine to phenylalanine, the CDR3 consists of 16 amino acids. The read is trimmed to its CDR3 DNA, 48 bases read in frame from base 1. The germline V gene (reference sequence) yields PRHDT for CDR1 and FYEKMQ for CDR2. V and J are trimmed by 5 bases and 4 bases, and the gene matches miss 9 bases of the junction. Library generation was performed with 5' RACE. TCRdb shows the sequencer as Illumina HiSeq 2500. A second PCR of roughly 7 to 11 cycles was run with a J-beta primer mix and a sample-barcoded 5' primer. A template-switch 5' adaptor carrying 12 random nucleotides introduced a unique molecular identifier onto each TCR beta cDNA molecule. At least 2.5 million CDR3-containing paired-end reads were obtained from each sample. The Mint cDNA synthesis kit, primed by a TRBC-specific oligonucleotide, was used to synthesize first-strand cDNA from all RNA. Following uracil-DNA glycosylase treatment, all cDNA underwent a first 18-cycle PCR with the universal primers M1SS and BC2_uni_R. The published analysis was carried out like this. For normalization, 1 million high-quality reads, each with a distinct molecular identifier, were randomly selected from each sample. Reads with shared molecular identifiers were discarded instead of being binned into consensus sequences. MiTCR, run with a Q25 quality threshold and the strictest error-elimination algorithm, handled CDR3 identification, clonotype clustering and error correction. Lower-bound total TCR beta diversity was estimated with a nonparametric unseen species model using Euler transformation. The public reads were reprocessed in TCRdb via fastp at Q25 and MiXCR, keeping in-frame beta chains. Duplicate CDR3 protein sequences are folded into a single record with the most common DNA and genes. The V and J calls were determined by TCRdb, not by the authors. This sample lists about 700,000 distinct CDR3 sequences; roughly 32% were detected once. The ten biggest clones cover 15% of the sample.

Recombination joined TRBV13 with TRBJ2-7; TRBD2 agrees with 12 junctional bases. The sequencing sample was made of blood. This TCR was sampled from a woman at least 80 years old in good health. Donor details come from another sample of the same person, matched by shared clones. The base sequence is TGTGCCAGCAGCCCCGGAAGGACTAGCGGGGATTACGAGCAGTACTTC. The resulting protein is CASSPGRTSGDYEQYF.